Shown below are 8 T cell receptor beta chains from a single sample sequenced in a study of patients and donors after allogeneic stem cell transplantation (dated by TCRdb to between 2020 and 2021). Receptor amplification or capture employed RT-PCR. TCRdb records NextSeq 550 as the sequencer. Using fastp trimming at Q25 and MiXCR clonotype assembly, TCRdb reanalyzed the public sequencing data and kept in-frame beta chains. Rows merge per CDR3 protein into single entries with the most common DNA and genes. The sample table shows 150,000 to 250,000 distinct CDR3 sequences, and around 41% are seen once. Of the sample, 25% to 35% falls within the top ten clones. Sample: blood, either unsorted or a sorted T cell fraction (not recorded which). Receptors were obtained from a human donor who was either an allogeneic HSCT recipient or a stem cell or donor lymphocyte infusion donor (not recorded which). It is not recorded whose cells these are; they may come from a transplant donor.

V usage is TRBV27 and J usage is TRBJ2-1; D gene uncertain. CDR3 length: 15 residues. V was clipped by 8 bases and J by 0 bases, with 14 bases between them. CDR1 and CDR2 (germline): MNHEY, SMNVEV (reference sequence). As DNA, the CDR3 is TGTGCCAGCGCTCTTGTAGGAAGCTCCTACAATGAGCAGTTCTTC. Its protein product is CASALVGSSYNEQFF.

The chain is built from TRBV12-3 or TRBV12-4 and TRBJ1-2; D is undetermined. The CDR3 spans 14 residues. The ends were cut back, 1 base at V and 2 bases at J, with 8 bases in the middle. As DNA, the CDR3 is TGTGCCAGCAGTTTAGGGCCTTCCAACTATGGCTACACCTTC. This encodes CASSLGPSNYGYTF.

This chain connects TRBV5-1 to TRBJ2-1, with D tentatively TRBD2 (5 bases). V was trimmed by 0 bases and J by 0 bases, leaving 7 bases between them. The CDR3 contains 15 residues. The V gene's germline CDR1 is SGHRS and CDR2 YFSETQ. The CDR3 spells CASSLVRGSYNEQFF. In DNA form, the CDR3 reads TGCGCCAGCAGCTTGGTCCGGGGCTCCTACAATGAGCAGTTCTTC. Variable domain in full (rest from reference TRBV5-1 and TRBJ2-1): KAGVTQTPRYLIKTRGQQVTLSCSPISGHRSVSWYQQTPGQGLQFLFEYFSETQRNKGNFPGRFSGRQFSNSRSEMNVSTLELGDSALYLCASSLVRGSYNEQFFGPGTRLTVL.

The chain couples TRBV11-2 to TRBJ2-7; 7 nucleotides align to TRBD1. CDR3 size: 14 residues. Germline V gene sequence: CDR1 SGHAT, CDR2 FQNNGV. V gave up 7 bases and J gave up 2 bases; unmatched junction bases: 8. CDR3 sequence (DNA): TGTGCCAGCAACCCCCGGACAGGCGCCTACGAGCAGTACTTC. Translating it yields CASNPRTGAYEQYF.

This chain connects TRBV20-1 to TRBJ1-5; D is uncertain. Per germline, CDR1 DFQATT and CDR2 SNEGSKA (reference sequence). The V gene lost 0 bases and the J gene lost 2 bases, with 14 bases spanning the gap. CDR3 length: 16 amino acids. The CDR3 protein is CSARDMAGAGNQPQHF. CDR3 in DNA: TGCAGTGCTAGAGATATGGCGGGAGCCGGCAATCAGCCCCAGCATTTT.

The V and J genes are TRBV15 and TRBJ1-4, with D possibly TRBD1 on 5 matching bases. Per germline, CDR1 LNHNV and CDR2 YYDKDF (reference sequence). Trimming left V 0 bases short and J 4 bases short, with 9 bases between. There are 15 residues in the CDR3. CDR3 residues: CATSREAGLNEKLFF. The CDR3 DNA follows: TGTGCCACCAGCAGAGAAGCGGGACTTAATGAAAAACTGTTTTTT.

The gene calls are TRBV28 and TRBJ2-7; 9 bases are a match to TRBD2. J gave up 2 bases and V 7 bases, and 6 bases lay outside the gene matches. CDR1 is MDHEN, CDR2 SYDVKM, per germline. The CDR3 consists of 14 residues. CDR3 in amino acids: CASIMSGRTYEQYF. The CDR3 coding sequence is TGTGCCAGCATTATGAGCGGGAGGACCTACGAGCAGTACTTC.

V is TRBV7-9 and J is TRBJ1-1; D gene uncertain. Per the germline V gene, CDR1 is SEHNR and CDR2 is FQNEAQ (reference sequence). V dropped 4 bases and J dropped 5 bases, with 5 bases sitting between them. This CDR3 is 11 amino acids long. The chain's CDR3 is CASSWETEAFF. The CDR3 nucleotides are TGTGCCAGCAGCTGGGAGACTGAAGCTTTCTTT.